The next 29 T cell receptor beta chains were all read from a single sample in a study of blood T cell repertoires in COVID-19. Profiling relied on immunoSEQ multiplex PCR, and the TCRdb table lists in-frame clones only, not all of them. This sample has some 96,000 clones; roughly 86% occur once, and the top ten carry 10%. The sample consisted of peripheral blood. The receptor set was obtained from a man aged 45-65 years with acute or convalescent COVID-19.

This chain joins TRBV5-1 and TRBJ1-2; D unclear. CDR1 and CDR2 (germline): SGHRS, YFSETQ. The CDR3 spans 13 residues. Trimming removed 4 bases at V and 4 bases at J, with 11 bases between. This CDR3 is CASSPEGSYGYTF. The CDR3 DNA reads TGCGCCAGCAGCCCGGAGGGTAGCTATGGCTACACCTTC.

The chain has TRBV24-1 and TRBJ2-5; TRBD1 matches at 8 bases. The V gene end was trimmed by 4 bases and the J gene end by 4 bases; junction bases not matched to a gene: 10. The CDR3 loop spans 16 amino acids. CDR1 and CDR2 from the germline V gene are KGHDR and SFDVKD. The CDR3 loop is CATSDLARTGRETQYF. The CDR3 DNA reads as TGTGCCACCAGTGACCTCGCGCGGACAGGGAGAGAGACCCAGTACTTC.

This chain connects TRBV4-1 to TRBJ2-7; 11 nucleotides align to TRBD1. CDR1 is MGHRA and CDR2 is YSYEKL in the germline V gene. The CDR3 has 17 amino acids. V lost 4 bases and J lost 3; bases outside the gene matches: 11. In nucleotides, the CDR3 is TGCGCCAGCAGCCCTACGTCCGGGACAGGGGGGCACTACGAGCAGTACTTC. This gives the protein CASSPTSGTGGHYEQYF.

The chain recombines TRBV9 with TRBJ2-3; 7 bases line up with TRBD2. V lost 2 bases, J lost 4 bases, and 4 bases stayed unmatched. CDR1 is SGDLS and CDR2 is YYNGEE in the germline V gene. The CDR3 has 14 amino acids. CDR3 region: CASSVGTTPDTQYF. The CDR3 DNA sequence: TGTGCCAGCAGCGTTGGGACTACCCCAGATACGCAGTATTTT.

This chain joins TRBV10-3 and TRBJ1-2, with 9 bases aligning to TRBD1. There are 14 residues in the CDR3. V lost 2 bases and J lost 6; bases outside the gene matches: 4. Germline CDR1 is ENHRY and CDR2 is SYGVKD. The DNA for the CDR3 is TGTGCCATCAGTGAGCCGGGACAGGGTCATGGCTACACCTTC. Translation: CAISEPGQGHGYTF.

This clone was seen just once. The genes are TRBV7-9 and TRBJ1-4, with TRBD1 identical over 8 bases. Germline trimming cut 5 bases from V and 4 bases from J; bases unmatched to any gene: 9. Germline V gene lookup returns CDR1 SEHNR and CDR2 FQNEAQ (reference sequence). The CDR3 runs 16 residues. The CDR3 loop reads CASSTRQGLDNEKLFF. CDR3 coding DNA: TGTGCCAGCAGCACCCGACAGGGGCTGGATAATGAAAAACTGTTTTTT.

CDR3 protein: CASSLVGLAVNTGELFF. The CDR3 coding sequence is TGTGCCAGCAGCTTGGTAGGACTAGCGGTGAACACCGGGGAGCTGTTTTTT. The chain carries TRBV5-6 and TRBJ2-2, with 10 bases fitting TRBD2. Germline V CDR1 and CDR2: SGHDT, YYEEEE. There are 17 residues in the CDR3. The V segment lost 0 bases and the J segment 1 base; nucleotides outside the gene matches: 3.

The chain couples TRBV11-2 to TRBJ1-3; 7 bases agree with TRBD1. The germline V gene encodes CDR1 SGHAT and CDR2 FQNNGV. This CDR3 spans 17 amino acids. J lost 0 bases, V lost 8 bases, and 13 bases had no gene match. CDR3 in DNA: TGTGCCAGCGGAAGGGACAGTAGTTCCATCTCTGGAAACACCATATATTTT. Amino acids: CASGRDSSSISGNTIYF.

V gene TRBV6-2 or TRBV6-3 combines with J gene TRBJ1-5; 10 nucleotides align to TRBD1. The CDR3 sequence is 19 residues long. CDR1 MNHEY and CDR2 SVGEGT come from the germline V gene. V was clipped by 1 base and J by 2 bases; unmatched bases: 11. The CDR3 DNA follows: TGTGCCAGCAGTTACTGGCCCCGTGTGGGACAGGGGCGCAATCAGCCCCAGCATTTT. It yields the protein CASSYWPRVGQGRNQPQHF.

This chain uses TRBV4-1 with TRBJ1-6; a possible D gene is TRBD1 (5 bases). CDR1 is MGHRA, CDR2 YSYEKL, per germline. This CDR3 has 17 residues. V was clipped by 1 base and J by 10 bases, with 20 bases between them. The CDR3 bases are TGCGCCAGCAGCCAAGGCAGGGTGGCCCGCGGAGACTCACCCCTCCACTTT. Its translation: CASSQGRVARGDSPLHF.

This clone appeared once. The chain combines TRBV5-6 with TRBJ2-7; TRBD1 agrees at 9 bases. V was clipped by 0 bases and J by 3 bases; unmatched bases: 7. Germline V lookup: CDR1 SGHDT, CDR2 YYEEEE. The CDR3 length is 16 residues. CDR3: CASSLGRTGALYEQYF. CDR3 DNA sequence: TGTGCCAGCAGCTTGGGTCGGACAGGGGCCCTCTACGAGCAGTACTTC.

The CDR3 DNA sequence: TGTGCCAGTAGTACCCAGGTTGCCACTGAAGCTTTCTTT. Translating it yields CASSTQVATEAFF. The V gene is TRBV19, the J gene TRBJ1-1; no definite D call. The germline V gene has CDR1 LNHDA and CDR2 SQIVND (reference sequence). V lost 4 bases and J lost 4, with 10 bases in between. The CDR3 has 13 amino acids. The full variable domain, rest sourced from reference TRBV19 and TRBJ1-1, is DGGITQSPKYLFRKEGQNVTLSCEQNLNHDAMYWYRQDPGQGLRLIYYSQIVNDFQKGDIAEGYSVSREKKESFPLTVTSAQKNPTAFYLCASSTQVATEAFFGQGTRLTVV.

This rearrangement joins TRBV2 to TRBJ2-5; 11 bases map to TRBD1. The J segment lost 2 bases and the V segment lost 11 bases, leaving 10 bases of the junction unmatched. The CDR3 length is 15 residues. CDR1 SNHLY and CDR2 FYNNEI come from the germline V gene. CDR3 region: CAGHPGQGVQETQYF. CDR3 coding DNA: TGTGCCGGACATCCGGGACAGGGGGTTCAAGAGACCCAGTACTTC. Variable domain in full (rest from reference TRBV2 and TRBJ2-5): EPEVTQTPSHQVTQMGQEVILRCVPISNHLYFYWYRQILGQKVEFLVSFYNNEISEKSEIFDDQFSVERPDGSNFTLKIRSTKLEDSAMYFCAGHPGQGVQETQYFGPGTRLLVL.

The V gene is TRBV18, the J gene TRBJ2-7; tentatively, D is TRBD2 (6 bases). CDR1 is KGHSH, CDR2 LQKENI, per germline. Trimming removed 5 bases from V and 3 bases from J, with 11 bases in between. The CDR3 consists of 13 residues. This chain's CDR3 is CASSSGLGYEQYF. CDR3 in DNA: TGTGCCAGCTCATCGGGACTCGGCTACGAGCAGTACTTC.

The chain links TRBV3-1 (or the pseudogene TRBV3-2) to TRBJ2-1; tentative D call: TRBD2 (6 bases). The germline V and J ends were trimmed by 0 bases and 3 bases, with 15 bases remaining between them. Germline V gene data show CDR1 as LGHDT and CDR2 as YNNKEL (reference sequence). CDR3 size: 17 residues. The CDR3 loop is CASSQDRALEGYNEQFF. CDR3 sequence (DNA): TGTGCCAGCAGCCAAGATCGGGCCTTGGAGGGCTACAATGAGCAGTTCTTC.

The genes are TRBV25-1 and TRBJ1-5; a possible D gene is TRBD1 (5 bases). The CDR3 is 16 amino acids. V lost 3 bases and J 4 bases, leaving 16 bases between the germline ends. The germline CDR1 and CDR2 sequences are MGHDK and SYGVNS. For the CDR3, the DNA is TGTGCCAGCAGTGATTCTCAGGGAGGTCGAAATCAGCCCCAGCATTTT. Translating it yields CASSDSQGGRNQPQHF. The full variable domain, completed using reference TRBV25-1 and TRBJ1-5, is EADIYQTPRYLVIGTGKKITLECSQTMGHDKMYWYQQDPGMELHLIHYSYGVNSTEKGDLSSESTVSRIRTEHFPLTLESARPSHTSQYLCASSDSQGGRNQPQHFGDGTRLSIL.

The CDR3: CASSEAGTGNTEAFF. In nucleotides, the CDR3 is TGCGCCAGCAGTGAGGCCGGGACAGGGAACACTGAAGCTTTCTTT. The V and J genes are TRBV10-1 and TRBJ1-1, with 8 bases aligning to TRBD1. The CDR3 consists of 15 residues. Germline V gene data show CDR1 as WNHNN and CDR2 as SYGVQD (reference sequence). Trimming removed 2 bases from V and 1 base from J; junction bases left unmatched: 3.

The CDR3 DNA reads as TGTGCCAGCAGCCAACTCCAACAGGGGGCGCCGGGAACTGAAGCTTTCTTT. Its translation is CASSQLQQGAPGTEAFF. The chain is built from TRBV16 and TRBJ1-1, with TRBD1 matching over 9 bases. The J segment lost 5 bases and the V segment lost 2 bases, leaving 12 bases of the junction unmatched. This CDR3 has 17 residues. Germline CDR1 is KGHSY and CDR2 is FQNENV.

This chain links TRBV4-1 with TRBJ2-7; the D is unclear. V shed 1 base and J shed 3 bases, with 13 bases lying between them. Germline V gene sequence: CDR1 MGHRA, CDR2 YSYEKL. The CDR3 is 15 residues long. CDR3 sequence (DNA): TGCGCCAGCAGCCAAGCAACGGTTACCTTCTACGAGCAGTACTTC. Its protein product is CASSQATVTFYEQYF.

The V gene is TRBV6-5, the J gene TRBJ2-5, with D perhaps TRBD2 (6 bases). The CDR3 covers 13 residues. Trimming took off 6 bases at V and 1 base at J, with 9 bases between the two ends. Germline loops: CDR1 MNHEY, CDR2 SVGAGI. CDR3 nucleotides: TGTGCCAGCAGAATTAGCGGCCAAGAGACCCAGTACTTC. Translating gives CASRISGQETQYF.

J is TRBJ2-7 and V is TRBV11-2, with TRBD2 matching 13 bases. V was pared by 5 bases and J by 6 bases, with 7 bases of the junction left unmatched. The germline V gene encodes CDR1 SGHAT and CDR2 FQNNGV. There are 15 residues in the CDR3. The CDR3: CASSPWTSGRAEQYF. The CDR3 DNA sequence: TGTGCCAGCAGCCCGTGGACTAGCGGGAGAGCCGAGCAGTACTTC.

This chain joins TRBV24-1 and TRBJ2-7; D gene uncertain. From germline, CDR1 is KGHDR and CDR2 SFDVKD. The CDR3 has 14 residues. The V and J ends lost 5 bases and 4 bases respectively, with 14 bases between them. Written as DNA, the CDR3 is TGTGCCACCAGTGCAAGTACAGCAAGTTACGAGCAGTACTTC. It is translated as CATSASTASYEQYF.

J is TRBJ2-3 and V is TRBV5-1; TRBD1 is a possible D gene (7 bases). The germline V gene encodes CDR1 SGHRS and CDR2 YFSETQ. V was shortened by 2 bases and J by 4 bases, with 14 bases between the two germline ends. The CDR3 length is 15 residues. The CDR3 sequence: CASSLGTVAADTQYF. In DNA form, the CDR3 reads TGCGCCAGCAGCTTAGGGACAGTAGCGGCAGATACGCAGTATTTT.

This clone was seen once. V usage is TRBV7-8 and J usage is TRBJ1-1, with 8 bases matching TRBD1. After removal of 1 base from V and 1 base from J, the junction contained 5 bases not matched to a gene. Germline values: CDR1 SGHVS, CDR2 FQNEAQ. This CDR3 is 16 amino acids long. CDR3 DNA: TGTGCCAGCAGCTTAGGGCGGGGGACAGGGAACACTGAAGCTTTCTTT. It is translated as CASSLGRGTGNTEAFF.

This rearrangement joins TRBV20-1 to TRBJ1-2; D remains ambiguous. Looked up from germline, CDR1 is DFQATT and CDR2 is SNEGSKA (reference sequence). The CDR3 consists of 13 residues. V shed 3 bases and J shed 4 bases, with 12 bases lying between them. The CDR3 spells CSASSGKGYGYTF. Written as DNA, the CDR3 is TGCAGTGCTAGTAGCGGGAAAGGCTATGGCTACACCTTC.

In DNA form, the CDR3 reads TGTGCCAGCAGTCGGGCGGGGAAATACAATGAGCAGTTCTTC. Translated, it gives CASSRAGKYNEQFF. V usage is TRBV6-2 or TRBV6-3 and J usage is TRBJ2-1; tentatively, D is TRBD2 (6 bases). CDR1 and CDR2 from the germline V gene are MNHEY and SVGEGT. V lost 5 bases, J lost 4 bases, and 12 bases lay in between. CDR3 size: 14 residues.

This clone appeared a single time. The chain links TRBV7-3 to TRBJ2-1; D is perhaps TRBD1 (6 bases). The germline V and J ends were trimmed by 5 bases and 9 bases, with 23 bases remaining between them. Germline CDR1 is SGHTA and CDR2 is FQGTGA. CDR3 length equals 16 residues. CDR3 in DNA: TGTGCCAGCAGCGACTCTCCGATCCAGGGGATAGGTGAGCAGTTCTTC. Its translation: CASSDSPIQGIGEQFF.

This clone was picked up one time. The genes are TRBV14 and TRBJ1-2, with a possible D match to TRBD1 (6 bases). V lost 1 base and J lost 4, with 13 bases in between. The CDR3 contains 15 residues. The germline CDR1 and CDR2 sequences are SGHDN and FVKESK. DNA of the CDR3: TGTGCCAGCAGCCAAGTCCGGGGACAAGTCTATGGCTACACCTTC. Residues: CASSQVRGQVYGYTF.

The chain is built from TRBV5-1 and TRBJ2-1, with 7 nucleotides matching TRBD2. This CDR3 is 15 amino acids long. V was clipped by 4 bases and J by 0 bases; unmatched bases: 4. Germline CDR1 SGHRS, CDR2 YFSETQ. The CDR3 reads CASSPAGNSYNEQFF. The CDR3 DNA is TGCGCCAGCAGCCCAGCGGGAAACTCCTACAATGAGCAGTTCTTC. The full variable domain, with the rest looked up from reference TRBV5-1 and TRBJ2-1, is KAGVTQTPRYLIKTRGQQVTLSCSPISGHRSVSWYQQTPGQGLQFLFEYFSETQRNKGNFPGRFSGRQFSNSRSEMNVSTLELGDSALYLCASSPAGNSYNEQFFGPGTRLTVL.